This is a list of T cell receptor beta chains from one sample in a study of post-analysis software for immune sequencing data. TCRdb ran MiXCR on the PCR reads and lists one entry per CDR3 protein. In the table there are about 680,000 distinct CDR3 sequences, over 45% of which are singletons. The sequencing input was blood. The receptors here all came from a girl aged 2 to 9 with multiple sclerosis. Both conserved end residues are part of each CDR3. A D gene is named only where the DNA matches it firmly. Size is omitted from some rows. Given values are once, few, many or a class for expanded clones.

TRBV21-1,NA,TRBJ2-7,few,CASTLSRGKGNYEQYF,TGTGCCAGCACCTTGTCGAGGGGAAAGGGGAACTACGAGCAGTACTTC
TRBV7-3,NA,TRBJ2-7,NA,CASSPTAGAIEQYF,TGTGCCAGCAGCCCGACGGCGGGGGCTATAGAGCAGTACTTC
TRBV27,TRBD1,TRBJ2-7,NA,CASSLSDRGLYEQYF,TGTGCCAGCAGTTTATCGGACAGGGGGCTGTACGAGCAGTACTTC
TRBV28,NA,TRBJ1-5,NA,CASSKQGLRQPQHF,TGTGCCAGCAGTAAGCAGGGGTTGCGTCAGCCCCAGCATTTT
TRBV6-5,TRBD1,TRBJ1-1,NA,CASSSLGGQGNTEAFF,TGTGCCAGCAGTAGCCTGGGGGGACAGGGGAACACTGAAGCTTTCTTT
TRBV29-1,TRBD2,TRBJ2-5,NA,CSVERSGMVIGETQYF,TGCAGCGTTGAGCGTAGCGGGATGGTAATAGGAGAGACCCAGTACTTC
TRBV29-1,TRBD1,TRBJ1-2,NA,CSAEGSGGGYGYTF,TGCAGCGCTGAGGGATCAGGGGGCGGCTATGGCTACACCTTC
TRBV5-1,TRBD1,TRBJ2-3,NA,CASSVLQGAPDTQYF,TGCGCCAGCAGCGTTTTACAGGGGGCCCCAGATACGCAGTATTTT
TRBV6-5,NA,TRBJ1-5,few,CASSRDHSNQPQHF,TGTGCCAGCAGCCGAGATCATAGCAATCAGCCCCAGCATTTT
TRBV2,NA,TRBJ2-7,NA,CASSEEGGQSYEQYF,TGTGCCAGCAGTGAAGAGGGAGGTCAATCCTACGAGCAGTACTTC
TRBV6-5,NA,TRBJ1-1,NA,CATLDGREPTEAFF,TGTGCCACCCTGGACGGTAGAGAACCCACTGAAGCTTTCTTT
TRBV5-1,TRBD1,TRBJ2-7,few,CASRSTGTATYEQYF,TGCGCCAGCAGGTCGACCGGGACAGCAACCTACGAGCAGTACTTC
TRBV20-1,NA,TRBJ1-2,NA,CSARALSQVNYGYTF,TGCAGTGCTCGAGCCCTCTCCCAGGTTAACTATGGCTACACCTTC
TRBV5-5,NA,TRBJ1-5,NA,CASSLAANQSQHF,TGTGCCAGCAGCTTGGCGGCCAATCAGTCCCAGCATTTT
TRBV11-3,NA,TRBJ2-5,NA,CASSPVEGWTQYF,TGTGCCAGCAGCCCGGTGGAGGGATGGACCCAGTACTTC
TRBV7-2,TRBD2,TRBJ2-7,NA,CASSPRLSGRSYEQYF,TGTGCCAGCAGCCCGCGTCTAAGCGGGAGGTCCTACGAGCAGTACTTC
TRBV11-2,NA,TRBJ2-7,NA,CASSFRAALLSEQYF,TGTGCCAGCAGCTTTCGGGCCGCCCTCCTTTCCGAGCAGTACTTC
TRBV29-1,NA,TRBJ2-1,NA,CSATGPAYNEQFF,TGCAGCGCAACTGGGCCCGCCTACAATGAGCAGTTCTTC
TRBV29-1,NA,TRBJ2-7,NA,CSVASGRGAHEQYF,TGCAGCGTTGCAAGTGGTCGGGGGGCCCACGAGCAGTACTTC
TRBV29-1,TRBD2,TRBJ2-7,few,CSVASGLGTYEQYF,TGCAGCGTGGCTAGCGGGTTAGGCACCTACGAGCAGTACTTC
TRBV7-2,TRBD1,TRBJ2-2,NA,CASSVGQGGELFF,TGTGCCAGCAGCGTCGGACAGGGCGGGGAGCTGTTTTTT
TRBV12-3/TRBV12-4,NA,TRBJ2-1,few,CASSLRRNEQFF,TGTGCCAGCAGTTTAAGGAGAAATGAGCAGTTCTTC
TRBV12-3/TRBV12-4,NA,TRBJ1-2,NA,CASSSSRGYGYTF,TGTGCCAGCAGTTCTAGCAGGGGCTATGGCTACACCTTC
TRBV24-1,NA,TRBJ1-2,once,CATSDPTVRYGYTF,TGTGCCACCAGTGACCCAACAGTGAGATATGGCTACACCTTC
TRBV12-3/TRBV12-4,TRBD2,TRBJ2-5,few,CASSRLAGSPQETQYF,TGTGCCAGCAGCCGACTAGCGGGCTCGCCCCAAGAGACCCAGTACTTC
TRBV25-1,NA,TRBJ2-7,NA,CASSGDAAYEQYF,TGTGCCAGCAGTGGGGACGCTGCCTACGAGCAGTACTTC
TRBV10-3,NA,TRBJ1-1,NA,CATSGQGLGTEAFF,TGTGCCACCAGTGGGCAGGGGTTGGGCACTGAGGCTTTCTTT
TRBV7-2,TRBD2,TRBJ2-1,NA,CASSLVLNARGASNEQFF,TGTGCCAGCAGCTTAGTACTTAATGCGCGGGGGGCCTCCAATGAGCAGTTCTTC
TRBV20-1,TRBD2,TRBJ2-7,NA,CSARDGGTFYEQYF,TGCAGTGCTAGAGACGGGGGGACGTTCTACGAGCAGTACTTC
TRBV7-9,NA,TRBJ1-1,many,CASSLARLPEAFF,TGTGCCAGCAGCTTAGCGCGACTCCCTGAAGCTTTCTTT
TRBV7-2,NA,TRBJ2-1,NA,CASSPGGPNEQFF,TGTGCCAGCAGCCCGGGTGGGCCCAATGAGCAGTTCTTC
TRBV27,TRBD1,TRBJ2-5,few,CASSIKTGSETQYF,TGTGCCAGCAGTATTAAGACAGGGAGCGAGACCCAGTACTTC
TRBV9,NA,TRBJ2-7,NA,CASSPSPGAAAYEQYF,TGTGCCAGCAGCCCCTCTCCGGGGGCCGCGGCCTACGAGCAGTACTTC
TRBV5-1,TRBD2,TRBJ2-3,NA,CASRFRASGMDTQYF,TGCGCCAGCAGGTTCCGGGCGAGCGGGATGGATACGCAGTATTTT
TRBV6-6,NA,TRBJ2-7,NA,CASSLSGTYEQYF,TGTGCCAGCAGCCTTAGCGGAACCTACGAGCAGTACTTC
TRBV5-5,TRBD2,TRBJ2-3,once,CASSRLTSGRDSTDTQYF,TGTGCCAGCAGCCGTTTGACTAGCGGGAGGGATAGCACAGATACGCAGTATTTT
TRBV7-2,TRBD1,TRBJ2-5,few,CASSQTGVSRETQYF,TGTGCCAGCAGCCAGACAGGGGTGTCAAGAGAGACCCAGTACTTC
TRBV7-6,NA,TRBJ2-3,NA,CASSRNRALADTQYF,TGTGCCAGCAGCAGAAACAGGGCTCTGGCAGATACGCAGTATTTT
TRBV5-1,NA,TRBJ2-2,NA,CASSLTGSPGAEAGELFF,TGCGCCAGCAGCTTGACGGGATCGCCAGGGGCGGAGGCCGGGGAGCTGTTTTTT
TRBV5-7,TRBD2,TRBJ2-7,NA,CASSPREGKSSYEQYF,TGTGCCAGCAGCCCAAGGGAGGGGAAAAGCTCCTACGAGCAGTACTTC
TRBV6-1,TRBD2,TRBJ2-3,NA,CASSPQPGLAGGPSSTDTQYF,TGTGCCAGCAGCCCGCAACCGGGACTAGCGGGGGGGCCGTCGAGCACAGATACGCAGTATTTT
TRBV7-2,NA,TRBJ1-5,NA,CASSWGQEIQPQHF,TGTGCCAGCAGTTGGGGCCAGGAAATTCAGCCCCAGCATTTT
TRBV12-3/TRBV12-4,NA,TRBJ1-2,NA,CASSFFSSGGERANYGYTF,TGTGCCAGCAGTTTTTTTTCGTCCGGCGGGGAGCGAGCTAACTATGGCTACACCTTC
TRBV29-1,TRBD1,TRBJ2-5,few,CSVEGWDSQETQYF,TGCAGCGTTGAGGGCTGGGACAGCCAAGAGACCCAGTACTTC
TRBV29-1,NA,TRBJ1-1,NA,CSVEEGGGTEAFF,TGCAGCGTTGAAGAAGGGGGGGGCACTGAAGCTTTCTTT
TRBV5-5,NA,TRBJ2-7,few,CASSLRPGATYEQYF,TGTGCCAGCAGCTTGCGGCCAGGGGCGACCTACGAGCAGTACTTC
TRBV20-1,TRBD2,TRBJ2-7,NA,CSAPLRGGYEQYF,TGCAGTGCTCCTTTGCGGGGGGGCTACGAGCAGTACTTC
TRBV7-2,TRBD2,TRBJ2-1,few,CASSYPGLAGGGSYNEQFF,TGTGCCAGCAGCTACCCAGGACTAGCGGGGGGCGGGTCCTACAATGAGCAGTTCTTC
TRBV5-5,TRBD2,TRBJ2-1,NA,CASKWLADNNEQFF,TGTGCCAGCAAGTGGCTAGCGGATAACAATGAGCAGTTCTTC
TRBV11-2,TRBD2,TRBJ2-4,NA,CASSYGTSGKNIQYF,TGTGCCAGCAGCTACGGGACTAGCGGTAAAAACATTCAGTACTTC
TRBV24-1,NA,TRBJ1-2,few,CATSDLSEYGYTF,TGTGCCACCAGTGATTTATCGGAATATGGCTACACCTTC
TRBV7-9,NA,TRBJ2-7,few,CASSLVDGNYEQYF,TGTGCCAGCAGCTTAGTTGATGGAAACTACGAGCAGTACTTC
TRBV6-5,NA,TRBJ2-1,NA,CASMETGRRNEQFF,TGTGCCAGCATGGAGACAGGGAGGAGGAATGAGCAGTTCTTC